Presented here are 31 T cell receptor beta chains from one specimen sequenced in a study of radiation and T cells in renal cell carcinoma. Time point given: blood 2 weeks post-SBRT. Regarding treatment: 15 Gy SBRT to primary tumor, nephrectomy 4 weeks later. Here immunoSEQ multiplex PCR was the method, and the copy in TCRdb shows in-frame clones only, minus some. The data show roughly 150,000 clones, about nine tenths seen once. The sequenced sample was blood, obtained from a patient whose treatment included radiotherapy and nephrectomy. The receptor source for this set is a woman aged 45-60 years with renal cell carcinoma.

The V and J genes are TRBV15 and TRBJ2-7; no definite D call. The CDR3 has 12 amino acids. V lost 0 bases and J 4 bases, leaving 4 bases between the germline ends. CDR1 and CDR2 (germline): LNHNV, YYDKDF (reference sequence). The CDR3 loop is CATSRDRYEQYF. The CDR3 nucleotides read TGTGCCACCAGCAGAGACCGTTACGAGCAGTACTTC.

The DNA of the CDR3 is TGTGCCAGCAGCTTGGGAAAGCCGGATACGCAGTATTTT. This codes for CASSLGKPDTQYF. V is TRBV7-9 and J is TRBJ2-3; D remains ambiguous. Trimming shortened V by 3 bases and J by 6 bases, and 10 bases separated the two germline ends. Germline V gene lookup returns CDR1 SEHNR and CDR2 FQNEAQ (reference sequence). The length of the CDR3 is 13 residues.

The chain has TRBV7-3 and TRBJ1-1, with TRBD1 matching 8 bases. V lost 5 bases and J lost 8; bases outside the gene matches: 10. Germline V CDR1 and CDR2: SGHTA, FQGTGA. The CDR3 sequence is 14 residues long. In DNA form, the CDR3 reads TGTGCCAGCAGCCCGGGGACAGGTCAAGGGGAAGCTTTCTTT. Translated, it gives CASSPGTGQGEAFF. Full variable domain (remainder filled in from reference TRBV7-3 and TRBJ1-1): GAGVSQTPSNKVTEKGKYVELRCDPISGHTALYWYRQSLGQGPEFLIYFQGTGAADDSGLPNDRFFAVRPEGSVSTLKIQRTERGDSAVYLCASSPGTGQGEAFFGQGTRLTVV.

This chain uses TRBV9 with TRBJ2-3; D is undetermined. The V end lost 0 bases, the J end lost 1 base, and 6 bases lay between the germline ends. The germline gives CDR1 SGDLS, CDR2 YYNGEE. The CDR3 is made up of 14 amino acids. The CDR3: CASSVEGGTDTQYF. Here the CDR3 DNA reads TGTGCCAGCAGCGTAGAAGGAGGCACAGATACGCAGTATTTT.

The rearrangement uses TRBV7-9 and TRBJ1-4, with D hard to call. In germline, CDR1 is SEHNR, CDR2 FQNEAQ (reference sequence). CDR3 size: 15 residues. V was shortened by 3 bases and J by 0 bases, with 8 bases between the two germline ends. The CDR3 bases are TGTGCCAGCAGCTTCGCGGGTTCAACTAATGAAAAACTGTTTTTT. Translating gives CASSFAGSTNEKLFF.

CDR3 sequence: CASSFAQPPGQLFF. The CDR3 region has the DNA TGTGCCAGCAGCTTCGCGCAACCACCGGGACAGCTGTTTTTT. The chain employs TRBV7-9 and TRBJ2-2, with D possibly called TRBD1 or TRBD2 (5 bases each). The V end lost 3 bases, the J end lost 12 bases, and 17 bases lay between the germline ends. The CDR3 is 14 amino acids. The V gene's germline CDR1 is SEHNR and CDR2 FQNEAQ (reference sequence).

This sequence joins TRBV10-1 and TRBJ1-2, with D possibly matching TRBD1 (5 bases). The germline gives CDR1 WNHNN, CDR2 SYGVQD (reference sequence). Trimming left V 3 bases short and J 8 bases short, with 16 bases between. There are 14 residues in the CDR3. The CDR3 DNA sequence: TGCGCCAGCAGTGATTCGGGGACGCCGAGGGGCTACACCTTC. This sequence encodes CASSDSGTPRGYTF.

In this sample, this clone turned up once. The chain links TRBV6-1 to TRBJ2-5; the match to TRBD1 covers 10 bases. This CDR3 has 15 amino acids. Germline-derived CDR1 and CDR2 are MNHNS and SASEGT. V lost 3 bases and J lost 2; bases outside the gene matches: 3. The CDR3 here is CASSDGQGGQETQYF. The CDR3 nucleotides read TGTGCCAGCAGTGACGGACAGGGGGGGCAAGAGACCCAGTACTTC.

V and J are TRBV10-2 and TRBJ2-1; 12 bases agree with TRBD2. The CDR3 spans 14 residues. Germline CDR1 and CDR2: WSHSY and SAAADI. V lost 5 bases and J lost 4; bases outside the gene matches: 0. The CDR3 spells CASSLAGGYNEQFF. CDR3 coding DNA: TGCGCCAGCAGTCTAGCGGGGGGGTACAATGAGCAGTTCTTC.

The chain uses TRBV15 and TRBJ2-1, with D tentatively TRBD1 or TRBD2 (5 bases each). V was shortened by 4 bases and J by 4 bases, with 20 bases between the two germline ends. This CDR3 has 17 amino acids. The germline gives CDR1 LNHNV, CDR2 YYDKDF (reference sequence). CDR3 in amino acids: CATSTSKTRGKYNEQFF. CDR3 DNA: TGTGCCACCAGCACAAGTAAGACGAGGGGCAAATACAATGAGCAGTTCTTC.

The CDR3 nucleotides are TGTGCCAGCAGTGATATAAATGAGCAGTTCTTC. As protein: CASSDINEQFF. This chain uses TRBV25-1 with TRBJ2-1; D gene ambiguous. The germline CDR1 and CDR2 sequences are MGHDK and SYGVNS. Deletions cut 3 bases from V and 7 bases from J, with 4 bases between. The CDR3 runs 11 residues.

The chain uses TRBV25-1 and TRBJ1-1, with a weak D call TRBD1 (5 bases). CDR3 length: 15 residues. V gave up 3 bases and J gave up 5 bases, with 16 bases separating them. Germline V gene lookup returns CDR1 MGHDK and CDR2 SYGVNS. CDR3 protein: CASSESVGAMTEAFF. The CDR3 nucleotides are TGTGCCAGCAGTGAGAGTGTAGGGGCGATGACTGAAGCTTTCTTT.

This clone has ten or more counts. The rearrangement links TRBV5-1 to TRBJ2-2; maybe TRBD2 (5 bases). V dropped 3 bases and J dropped 0 bases, with 12 bases sitting between them. CDR1 is SGHRS, CDR2 YFSETQ, per germline. CDR3 length equals 16 residues. CDR3 nucleotide sequence: TGCGCCAGCAGCTGGGCGAGCGGCGCGAACACCGGGGAGCTGTTTTTT. This codes for CASSWASGANTGELFF.

The rearrangement uses TRBV7-2 and TRBJ1-5; tentative D call: TRBD1 (5 bases). Trimming shortened V by 3 bases and J by 10 bases, and 10 bases separated the two germline ends. The CDR3 consists of 12 residues. Germline-derived CDR1 and CDR2 are SGHTA and FQGNSA. The CDR3: CASSFLQGPQHF. The CDR3 DNA reads TGTGCCAGCAGCTTTCTCCAGGGACCCCAGCATTTT.

The chain employs TRBV9 and TRBJ2-6; D is undetermined. The CDR3 spans 14 residues. Trimming removed 1 base at V and 4 bases at J, with 6 bases between. Germline-derived CDR1 and CDR2 are SGDLS and YYNGEE. The CDR3 spells CASSVFPGANVLTF. The CDR3 DNA reads TGTGCCAGCAGCGTATTTCCCGGGGCCAACGTCCTGACTTTC.

The chain carries TRBV28 and TRBJ1-1; possibly TRBD1 for D (5 bases). This CDR3 comprises 13 residues. Trimming removed 7 bases at V and 5 bases at J, with 14 bases between. Per the germline V gene, CDR1 is MDHEN and CDR2 is SYDVKM. CDR3 coding DNA: TGTGCCAGCACCCCCCCCCAGGGTACTGAAGCTTTCTTT. This translates into CASTPPQGTEAFF. The entire variable domain, with the rest obtained from reference TRBV28 and TRBJ1-1, is as follows: DVKVTQSSRYLVKRTGEKVFLECVQDMDHENMFWYRQDPGLGLRLIYFSYDVKMKEKGDIPEGYSVSREKKERFSLILESASTNQTSMYLCASTPPQGTEAFFGQGTRLTVV.

This clone has just one count. V gene TRBV12-5 combines with J gene TRBJ1-2; a weak D match, TRBD1 (5 bases). Trimming removed 1 base from V and 5 bases from J, with 11 bases in between. The CDR3 has 14 amino acids. Germline V gene data show CDR1 as LGHNT and CDR2 as FRNRAP. CDR3 region: CASGLDGAGYGYTF. CDR3 in DNA: TGTGCTAGTGGTTTGGATGGGGCAGGGTATGGCTACACCTTC. Full variable domain (rest looked up from reference TRBV12-5 and TRBJ1-2): DARVTQTPRHKVTEMGQEVTMRCQPILGHNTVFWYRQTMMQGLELLAYFRNRAPLDDSGMPKDRFSAEMPDATLATLKIQPSEPRDSAVYFCASGLDGAGYGYTFGSGTRLTVV.

V and J are TRBV29-1 and TRBJ1-1; D is uncertain. The CDR3 contains 12 residues. The V gene's germline CDR1 is SQVTM and CDR2 ANQGSEA. The V and J ends lost 6 bases and 3 bases respectively, with 11 bases between them. CDR3 bases: TGCAGCGTGGGATTTGGGTACACTGAAGCTTTCTTT. Residues: CSVGFGYTEAFF.

The rearrangement uses TRBV7-2 and TRBJ1-2; TRBD1 matches 8 bases. The CDR3 runs 12 residues. Germline loops: CDR1 SGHTA, CDR2 FQGNSA. V dropped 4 bases and J dropped 9; count of bases not matched to a gene: 4. The CDR3 region has the DNA TGTGCCAGCAGCTCAGGGACAGGCAGCTACACCTTC. This encodes CASSSGTGSYTF.

The V call is TRBV13, the J call TRBJ2-2, with 8 bases identical to TRBD2. CDR3 length: 17 amino acids. J gave up 5 bases and V 0 bases, and 8 bases lay outside the gene matches. Germline V CDR1 and CDR2: PRHDT, FYEKMQ (reference sequence). The CDR3 nucleotides read TGTGCCAGCAGCTTAGGCCAGACTAGCGAGAGGACCGGGGAGCTGTTTTTT. Translated: CASSLGQTSERTGELFF.

The chain carries TRBV6-1 and TRBJ2-7; perhaps TRBD2 as D (5 bases). In germline, CDR1 is MNHNS, CDR2 SASEGT. The CDR3 sequence is 12 residues long. The V end lost 10 bases, the J end lost 1 base, and 11 bases lay between the germline ends. CDR3 region: CATNPGSYEQYF. In DNA form, the CDR3 reads TGTGCCACCAATCCGGGATCCTACGAGCAGTACTTC.

The chain joins TRBV28 to TRBJ2-3; the D gene could be TRBD1 or TRBD2 (5 bases each). The CDR3 runs to 14 residues. Germline lookup yields CDR1 MDHEN and CDR2 SYDVKM. V was clipped by 6 bases and J by 6 bases, with 16 bases between them. Here the CDR3 reads CASRRDPAQDTQYF. For the CDR3, the DNA is TGTGCCAGCAGACGGGACCCTGCACAGGATACGCAGTATTTT.

V and J are TRBV20-1 and TRBJ1-3, with D unclear. V was trimmed by 7 bases and J by 3 bases, leaving 7 bases between them. This CDR3 is 11 amino acids long. Germline CDR1 reads DFQATT; CDR2 reads SNEGSKA (reference sequence). The CDR3 nucleotides are TGCAGTGGTTTAAGTGGAAACACCATATATTTT. Its translation: CSGLSGNTIYF.

This sequence joins TRBV29-1 and TRBJ1-1; possible D gene TRBD1, 6 bases. CDR1 and CDR2 (germline): SQVTM, ANQGSEA. This CDR3 spans 11 amino acids. CDR3 region: CTGTGFTEAFF. As DNA, the CDR3 is TGCACTGGTACAGGGTTCACTGAAGCTTTCTTT.

The chain joins TRBV5-1 to TRBJ2-7, with D perhaps matching TRBD1 (6 bases). This CDR3 has 16 amino acids. The V gene lost 1 base and the J gene lost 2 bases, with 16 bases spanning the gap. From germline, CDR1 is SGHRS and CDR2 YFSETQ. For the CDR3, the DNA is TGCGCCAGCAGCTTGATGCCCCTACAGGGAACCTACGAGCAGTACTTC. It specifies CASSLMPLQGTYEQYF.

The chain joins TRBV4-3 to TRBJ1-2, with no clear D. V was clipped by 1 base and J by 4 bases, with 13 bases between them. Germline V gives CDR1 LGHNA, CDR2 YSLEER. CDR3 length: 15 amino acids. CDR3: CASSQVDGSAYGYTF. In DNA form, the CDR3 reads TGCGCCAGCAGCCAAGTTGATGGTTCTGCCTATGGCTACACCTTC.

The chain employs TRBV4-1 and TRBJ1-2; no reliable D call. CDR1 and CDR2 (germline): MGHRA, YSYEKL. Between the trimmed V and J ends, which lost 4 bases and 8 bases, there was a span of 14 bases. The CDR3 is 13 amino acids. The CDR3: CASSPLGLGGYTF. The CDR3 DNA reads as TGCGCCAGCAGCCCCCTCGGCCTGGGAGGCTACACCTTC.

The V gene is TRBV5-6, the J gene TRBJ2-2; a weak D match, TRBD1 (6 bases). Between the trimmed V and J ends, which lost 5 bases and 0 bases, there was a span of 17 bases. CDR1 is SGHDT and CDR2 is YYEEEE in the germline V gene. The CDR3 loop spans 17 amino acids. The CDR3 nucleotides are TGTGCCAGCAGTAGCACCGACAGGTTCGCGAACACCGGGGAGCTGTTTTTT. It codes for CASSSTDRFANTGELFF.

This CDR3 reads CASSHRELENEKLFF. The CDR3 coding sequence is TGTGCCAGCAGCCATCGAGAACTCGAGAATGAAAAACTGTTTTTT. The chain uses TRBV7-2 and TRBJ1-4, with D unresolved. V was trimmed by 5 bases and J by 5 bases, leaving 15 bases between them. From germline, CDR1 is SGHTA and CDR2 FQGNSA. The CDR3 consists of 15 residues.

The chain couples TRBV5-1 to TRBJ2-6; unclear D gene. V lost 0 bases and J 0 bases, leaving 4 bases between the germline ends. The CDR3 totals 15 residues. Germline loops: CDR1 SGHRS, CDR2 YFSETQ. The CDR3 DNA follows: TGCGCCAGCAGCTTGGCGCGCTCTGGGGCCAACGTCCTGACTTTC. This codes for CASSLARSGANVLTF.

This sequence joins TRBV6-1 and TRBJ1-4, with D tentatively TRBD1 (5 bases). Germline V lookup: CDR1 MNHNS, CDR2 SASEGT. V lost 0 bases, J lost 7 bases, and 15 bases lay in between. The CDR3 consists of 16 residues. The CDR3 coding sequence is TGTGCCAGCAGTGAAGCCCCGGACAATAGACGTGAAAAACTGTTTTTT. It codes for CASSEAPDNRREKLFF.